Shown below are 20 T cell receptor beta chains from a single sample sequenced in a study of T-cell memory formation after mild COVID-19. TCRdb used MiXCR to reprocess the 5' RACE reads, holding one entry per CDR3 protein. Of around 450,000 distinct CDR3 sequences listed, 20% to 25% are singletons. The sequencing input was PBMCs or a T cell subset sorted from them (not recorded which). These receptors were obtained from an adult woman who had mild COVID-19 (a few samples of this study predate the infection). Cell type and time point are not known.

This clonotype was seen a few times. The J gene is TRBJ1-2, the V gene TRBV12-3 or TRBV12-4; D unresolved. V was shortened by 6 bases and J by 8 bases, with 16 bases between the two germline ends. This CDR3 comprises 13 residues. The DNA for the CDR3 is TGTGCCAGCAGAGCAGGAACCCGGCAGGGCTACACCTTC. This encodes CASRAGTRQGYTF.

This clonotype was detected a few times. The chain joins TRBV7-2 to TRBJ1-2, with 9 bases aligning to TRBD1. The CDR3 is made up of 15 amino acids. V was clipped by 5 bases and J by 7 bases; unmatched bases: 11. Per germline, CDR1 SGHTA and CDR2 FQGNSA. In DNA form, the CDR3 reads TGTGCCAGCAGCCCCAAGGGACAGGGTCCTCGTGGCTACACCTTC. Encoded protein: CASSPKGQGPRGYTF.

This clonotype was found a few times. CDR3 sequence: CASRTGAYGYTF. Here the CDR3 DNA reads TGTGCCAGCAGGACAGGAGCCTATGGCTACACCTTC. This chain connects TRBV6-2 or TRBV6-3 to TRBJ1-2, with D perhaps matching TRBD1 (6 bases). The CDR3 covers 12 residues. Germline V lookup: CDR1 MNHEY, CDR2 SVGEGT. Trimming cost V 6 bases and J 4 bases, with 9 bases left between them.

J is TRBJ2-4 and V is TRBV2; no definite D call. Germline V gene data show CDR1 as SNHLY and CDR2 as FYNNEI. CDR3 length: 14 amino acids. The germline V and J ends were trimmed by 2 bases and 0 bases, with 5 bases remaining between them. The DNA of the CDR3 is TGTGCCAGCAGTGAAATCTTAGCCAAAAACATTCAGTACTTC. This translates into CASSEILAKNIQYF.

This clonotype has a handful of counts. CDR3 sequence: CASGPPDRVGTGELFF. In DNA form, the CDR3 reads TGTGCTAGTGGTCCCCCAGACAGGGTGGGAACCGGGGAGCTGTTTTTT. The chain combines TRBV12-5 with TRBJ2-2, with TRBD1 matching 7 bases. The CDR3 has 16 residues. V shed 5 bases, J shed 5 bases, and the junction held 11 bases outside the gene matches. Per germline, CDR1 LGHNT and CDR2 FRNRAP.

The genes are TRBV6-5 and TRBJ1-6, with TRBD1 matching 7 bases. CDR3 length: 13 residues. The V gene end was trimmed by 5 bases and the J gene end by 7 bases; junction bases not matched to a gene: 2. Germline V gene lookup returns CDR1 MNHEY and CDR2 SVGAGI. The CDR3 nucleotides are TGTGCCAGCAGTCAGGGGGGAAATTCACCCCTCCACTTT. Translating it yields CASSQGGNSPLHF.

V is TRBV12-3 or TRBV12-4 and J is TRBJ1-2; TRBD1 agrees at 8 bases. This CDR3 contains 16 residues. Trimming cost V 6 bases and J 8 bases; bases outside gene matches: 17. DNA for the CDR3: TGTGCCAGCAGACGCGCCTCCGGGACAGGCTATTTAGGCTACACCTTC. Amino acids: CASRRASGTGYLGYTF.

The chain links TRBV6-5 to TRBJ2-7, with D hard to call. Germline V gene sequence: CDR1 MNHEY, CDR2 SVGAGI. V lost 7 bases and J 6 bases, leaving 16 bases between the germline ends. The CDR3 is made up of 13 amino acids. CDR3 in amino acids: CASMSSLLGEQYF. CDR3 sequence (DNA): TGTGCCAGCATGTCCAGTCTTTTGGGCGAGCAGTACTTC.

This sequence joins TRBV5-1 and TRBJ2-1, with 13 bases fitting TRBD2. V trimming: 4 bases; J trimming: 4 bases; junction bases outside the gene matches: 2. This CDR3 is 15 amino acids long. Germline CDR1 reads SGHRS; CDR2 reads YFSETQ. The CDR3 DNA reads TGCGCCAGCAGCAAACTAGCGGGGGGGTACAATGAGCAGTTCTTC. As protein: CASSKLAGGYNEQFF.

This chain links TRBV4-3 with TRBJ2-1; 11 bases fit TRBD2. This CDR3 is 17 amino acids long. CDR1 and CDR2 (germline): LGHNA, YSLEER. The junction had 13 bases not matched to a gene; V was cut back by 2 bases and J by 10 bases. The CDR3 nucleotides are TGCGCCAGCAGCCAATTTCGCACTGGACTAGCGGGTTCCGAGCAGTTCTTC. Protein sequence: CASSQFRTGLAGSEQFF.

In this sample, this clonotype turned up a few times. The rearrangement uses TRBV20-1 and TRBJ1-2; a weak D match, TRBD1 (6 bases). The V end lost 0 bases, the J end lost 0 bases, and 17 bases lay between the germline ends. This CDR3 region has 17 residues. Germline V gives CDR1 DFQATT, CDR2 SNEGSKA (reference sequence). For the CDR3, the DNA is TGCAGTGCTAGAGATCCACAGGGAGGGCGAGCTAACTATGGCTACACCTTC. This translates into CSARDPQGGRANYGYTF.

This clonotype was counted a few times. The chain combines TRBV11-2 with TRBJ2-5, with D perhaps TRBD1 or TRBD2 (6 bases each). Trimming removed 2 bases at V and 2 bases at J, with 12 bases between. This CDR3 contains 15 residues. Per the germline V gene, CDR1 is SGHAT and CDR2 is FQNNGV. The DNA of the CDR3 is TGTGCCAGCAGCTTAAACCGGGGGACACAAGAGACCCAGTACTTC. Translated: CASSLNRGTQETQYF. The complete variable domain, with remaining parts taken from reference TRBV11-2 and TRBJ2-5, reads EAGVAQSPRYKIIEKRQSVAFWCNPISGHATLYWYQQILGQGPKLLIQFQNNGVVDDSQLPKDRFSAERLKGVDSTLKIQPAKLEDSAVYLCASSLNRGTQETQYFGPGTRLLVL.

In its sample, this clonotype was seen once. Germline is not matched at one junction end, which may reflect a read error. The rearrangement uses TRBV7-9 and TRBJ2-5, with D possibly TRBD2 on 5 matching bases. This CDR3 spans 11 amino acids. Germline values: CDR1 SEHNR, CDR2 FQNEAQ (reference sequence). The CDR3 here is CASSLASGFIF. DNA for the CDR3: TGTGCCAGCAGCTTAGCAAGCGGATTCATTTTC.

This clonotype was counted once. J is TRBJ1-2 and V is TRBV7-9; D is unclear. Trimming shortened V by 1 base and J by 4 bases, and 13 bases separated the two germline ends. The CDR3 contains 15 residues. The germline V gene encodes CDR1 SEHNR and CDR2 FQNEAQ (reference sequence). In DNA form, the CDR3 reads TGTGCCAGCAGCTTAGACCCGGGATATTCCTATGGCTACACCTTC. Its protein product is CASSLDPGYSYGYTF.

The chain carries TRBV2 and TRBJ1-1; possible D gene TRBD1, 6 bases. The CDR3 runs 15 residues. V gave up 3 bases and J gave up 3 bases, with 14 bases separating them. Germline V gene data show CDR1 as SNHLY and CDR2 as FYNNEI. The CDR3 spells CASSDPGQRHTEAFF. CDR3 DNA sequence: TGTGCCAGCAGTGACCCGGGACAAAGACACACTGAAGCTTTCTTT. The variable domain in full, completed from reference TRBV2 and TRBJ1-1, reads EPEVTQTPSHQVTQMGQEVILRCVPISNHLYFYWYRQILGQKVEFLVSFYNNEISEKSEIFDDQFSVERPDGSNFTLKIRSTKLEDSAMYFCASSDPGQRHTEAFFGQGTRLTVV.

This clonotype has only a few counts. The chain uses TRBV5-6 and TRBJ2-1; 10 bases map to TRBD2. Germline V CDR1 and CDR2: SGHDT, YYEEEE. Trimming at V came to 2 bases and at J to 7 bases, leaving 6 bases not matched to a gene. The CDR3 runs 15 residues. In DNA form, the CDR3 reads TGTGCCAGCAGCTTAGCGGGGGGGCCGGGGAATGAGCAGTTCTTC. Residues: CASSLAGGPGNEQFF.

The chain combines TRBV21-1 with TRBJ1-2. TRBV21-1 represents a pseudogene. The CDR3 is 15 amino acids. In DNA form, the CDR3 reads TGTGCCAGCAGCAAAGAGTGGGAGGGGGTAGATGGCTACACCTTC. This sequence encodes CASSKEWEGVDGYTF.

The chain joins TRBV5-1 to TRBJ2-7, with 8 nucleotides matching TRBD1. The ends lost 4 bases at V and 0 bases at J; junction bases unmatched: 9. This CDR3 has 16 residues. Germline CDR1 and CDR2: SGHRS and YFSETQ. The CDR3 reads CASSVQSGTGSYEQYF. CDR3 coding DNA: TGCGCCAGCAGCGTACAATCCGGGACAGGCTCCTACGAGCAGTACTTC.

This clonotype was seen more than once but under ten times. The rearrangement links TRBV7-2 to TRBJ2-5; 7 bases fit TRBD2. The germline gives CDR1 SGHTA, CDR2 FQGNSA. Trimming cost V 5 bases and J 4 bases; bases outside gene matches: 4. This CDR3 comprises 13 residues. The chain's CDR3 is CASSLLATETQYF. For the CDR3, the DNA is TGTGCCAGCAGCCTACTAGCGACAGAGACCCAGTACTTC. Complete variable domain (other parts from reference TRBV7-2 and TRBJ2-5): GAGVSQSPSNKVTEKGKDVELRCDPISGHTALYWYRQSLGQGLEFLIYFQGNSAPDKSGLPSDRFSAERTGGSVSTLTIQRTQQEDSAVYLCASSLLATETQYFGPGTRLLVL.

This clonotype was counted only a few times. V usage is TRBV15 and J usage is TRBJ1-6; TRBD1 matches 10 bases. V lost 6 bases to trimming and J lost 5 bases; unmatched junction nucleotides: 10. The CDR3 sequence is 17 residues long. The germline CDR1 and CDR2 sequences are LNHNV and YYDKDF (reference sequence). In DNA form, the CDR3 reads TGTGCCACCAGGGCGGGACAGGGGACCATCAATAATTCACCCCTCCACTTT. It is translated as CATRAGQGTINNSPLHF.